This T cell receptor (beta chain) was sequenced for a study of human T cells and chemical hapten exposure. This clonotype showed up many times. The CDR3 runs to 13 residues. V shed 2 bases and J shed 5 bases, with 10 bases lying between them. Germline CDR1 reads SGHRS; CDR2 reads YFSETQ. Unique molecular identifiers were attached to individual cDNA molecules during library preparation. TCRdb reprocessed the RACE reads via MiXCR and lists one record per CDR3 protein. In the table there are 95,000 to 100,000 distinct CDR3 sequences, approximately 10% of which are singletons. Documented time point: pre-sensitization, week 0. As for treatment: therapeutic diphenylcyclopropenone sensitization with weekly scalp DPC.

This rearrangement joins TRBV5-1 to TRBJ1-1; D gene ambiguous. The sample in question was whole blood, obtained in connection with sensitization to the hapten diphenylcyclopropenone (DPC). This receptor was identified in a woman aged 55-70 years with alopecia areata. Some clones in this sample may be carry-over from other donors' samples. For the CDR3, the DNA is TGCGCCAGCAGCTTCAACGGTATGACTGAAGCTTTCTTT. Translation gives CASSFNGMTEAFF.